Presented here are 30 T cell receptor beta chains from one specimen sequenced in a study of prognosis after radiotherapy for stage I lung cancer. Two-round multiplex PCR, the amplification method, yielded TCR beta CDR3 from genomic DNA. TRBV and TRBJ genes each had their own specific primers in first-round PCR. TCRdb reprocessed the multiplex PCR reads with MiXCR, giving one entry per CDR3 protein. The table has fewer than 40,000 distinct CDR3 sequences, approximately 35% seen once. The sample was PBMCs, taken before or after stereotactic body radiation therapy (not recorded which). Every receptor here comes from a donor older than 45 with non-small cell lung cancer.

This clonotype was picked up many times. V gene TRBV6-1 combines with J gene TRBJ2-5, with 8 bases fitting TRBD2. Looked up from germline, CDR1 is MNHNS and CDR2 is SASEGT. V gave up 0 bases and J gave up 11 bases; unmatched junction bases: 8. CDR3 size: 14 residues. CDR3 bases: TGTGCCAGCAGTGAAGCGATTAGCGGGGCGACACAGTACTTC. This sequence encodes CASSEAISGATQYF.

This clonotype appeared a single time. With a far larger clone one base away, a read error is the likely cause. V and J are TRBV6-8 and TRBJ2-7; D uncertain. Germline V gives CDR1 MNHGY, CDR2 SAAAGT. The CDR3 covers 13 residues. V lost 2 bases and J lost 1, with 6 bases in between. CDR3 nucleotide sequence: TGTGCCAGCAGTTACATCACTTCCTACGAGCAGTACTTC. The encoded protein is CASSYITSYEQYF.

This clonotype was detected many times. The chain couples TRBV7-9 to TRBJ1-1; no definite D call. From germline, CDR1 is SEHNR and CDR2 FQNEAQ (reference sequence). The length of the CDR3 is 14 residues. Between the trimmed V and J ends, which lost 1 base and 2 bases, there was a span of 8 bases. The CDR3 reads CASSLELSNTEAFF. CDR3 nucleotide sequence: TGTGCCAGCAGCTTAGAGTTGTCTAACACTGAAGCTTTCTTT.

The CDR3 loop reads CASSLAGESSYEQYF. CDR3 DNA sequence: TGTGCCAGCAGCTTGGCCGGTGAGAGCTCCTACGAGCAGTACTTC. The chain combines TRBV5-5 with TRBJ2-7; unclear D gene. The CDR3 runs to 15 residues. The V gene's germline CDR1 is SGHKS and CDR2 YYEKEE (reference sequence). The V end was cut by 0 bases, the J end by 0 bases, with 10 bases between.

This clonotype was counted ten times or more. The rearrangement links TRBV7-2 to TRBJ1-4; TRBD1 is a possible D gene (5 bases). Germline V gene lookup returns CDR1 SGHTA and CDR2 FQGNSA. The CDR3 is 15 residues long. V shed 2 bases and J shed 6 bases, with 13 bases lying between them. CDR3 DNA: TGTGCCAGCAGCTTACCCGGGACGGGGGATGAAAAACTGTTTTTT. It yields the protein CASSLPGTGDEKLFF.

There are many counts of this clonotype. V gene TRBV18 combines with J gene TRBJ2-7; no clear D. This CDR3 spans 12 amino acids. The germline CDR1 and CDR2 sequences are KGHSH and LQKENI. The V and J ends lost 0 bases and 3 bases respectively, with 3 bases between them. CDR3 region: CASSPPGYEQYF. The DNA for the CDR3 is TGTGCCAGCTCACCACCAGGCTACGAGCAGTACTTC.

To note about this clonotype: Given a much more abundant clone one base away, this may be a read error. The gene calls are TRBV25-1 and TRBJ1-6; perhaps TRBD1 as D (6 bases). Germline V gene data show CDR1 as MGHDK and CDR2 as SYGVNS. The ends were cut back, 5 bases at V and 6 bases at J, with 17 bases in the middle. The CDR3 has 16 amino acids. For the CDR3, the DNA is TGTGCCAGCAGTAGCCGTACAGGGTCTGGTAATTCACCCCTCCACTTT. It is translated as CASSSRTGSGNSPLHF. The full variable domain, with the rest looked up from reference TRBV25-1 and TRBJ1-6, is EADIYQTPRYLVIGTGKKITLECSQTMGHDKMYWYQQDPGMELHLIHYSYGVNSTEKGDLSSESTVSRIRTEHFPLTLESARPSHTSQYLCASSSRTGSGNSPLHFGNGTRLTVT.

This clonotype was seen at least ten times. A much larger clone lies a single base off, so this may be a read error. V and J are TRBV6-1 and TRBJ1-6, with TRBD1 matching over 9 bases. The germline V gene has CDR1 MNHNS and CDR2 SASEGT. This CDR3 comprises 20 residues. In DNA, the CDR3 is TGTACCAGCAGTCTACTCCGGGACAGGGCCGAGAGCTCCTATAATTCACCCCTCCACTTT. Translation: CTSSLLRDRAESSYNSPLHF.

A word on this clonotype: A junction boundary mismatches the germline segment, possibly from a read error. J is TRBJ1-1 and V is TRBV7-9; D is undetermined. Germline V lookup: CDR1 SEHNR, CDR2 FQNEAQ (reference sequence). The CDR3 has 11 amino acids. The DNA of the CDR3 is TGTGCCAGCATCCCCGGCGCAAGAGCTTCCTTT. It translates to CASIPGARASF.

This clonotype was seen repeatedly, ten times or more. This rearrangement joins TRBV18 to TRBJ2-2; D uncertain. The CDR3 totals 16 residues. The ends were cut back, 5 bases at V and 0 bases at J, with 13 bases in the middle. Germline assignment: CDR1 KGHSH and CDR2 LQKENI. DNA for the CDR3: TGTGCCAGCTCATCTCCAAGGGAATCGAACACCGGGGAGCTGTTTTTT. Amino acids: CASSSPRESNTGELFF. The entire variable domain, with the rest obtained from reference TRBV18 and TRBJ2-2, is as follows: NAGVMQNPRHLVRRRGQEARLRCSPMKGHSHVYWYRQLPEEGLKFMVYLQKENIIDESGMPKERFSAEFPKEGPSILRIQQVVRGDSAAYFCASSSPRESNTGELFFGEGSRLTVL.

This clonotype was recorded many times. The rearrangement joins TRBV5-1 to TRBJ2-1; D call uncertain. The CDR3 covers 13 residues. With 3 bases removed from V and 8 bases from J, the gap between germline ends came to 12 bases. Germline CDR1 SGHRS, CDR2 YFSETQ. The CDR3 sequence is CASSSDLGDEQFF. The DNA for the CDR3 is TGCGCCAGCAGCTCAGACCTAGGCGATGAGCAGTTCTTC.

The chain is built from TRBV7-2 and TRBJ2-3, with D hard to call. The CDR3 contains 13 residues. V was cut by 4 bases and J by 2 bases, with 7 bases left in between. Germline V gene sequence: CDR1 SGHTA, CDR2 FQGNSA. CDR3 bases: TGTGCCAGCAGCTCGTATACCACAGATACGCAGTATTTT. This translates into CASSSYTTDTQYF.

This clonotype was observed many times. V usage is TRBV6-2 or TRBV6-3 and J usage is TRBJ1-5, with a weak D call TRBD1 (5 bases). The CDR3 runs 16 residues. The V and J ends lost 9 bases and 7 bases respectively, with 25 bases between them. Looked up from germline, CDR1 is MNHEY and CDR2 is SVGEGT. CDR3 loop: CASRTGLSLRGQPQHF. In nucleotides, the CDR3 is TGTGCCAGTCGTACGGGACTCAGCTTAAGAGGGCAGCCCCAGCATTTT.

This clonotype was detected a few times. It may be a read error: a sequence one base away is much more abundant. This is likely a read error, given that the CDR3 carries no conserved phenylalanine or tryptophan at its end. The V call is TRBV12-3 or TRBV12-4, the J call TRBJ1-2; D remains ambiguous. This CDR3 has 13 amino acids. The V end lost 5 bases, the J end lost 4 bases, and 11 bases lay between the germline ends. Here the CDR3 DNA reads TGTGCCAGCAGTCCTCGAAGCGGCTATGGCTACACCCTC. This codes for CASSPRSGYGYTL.

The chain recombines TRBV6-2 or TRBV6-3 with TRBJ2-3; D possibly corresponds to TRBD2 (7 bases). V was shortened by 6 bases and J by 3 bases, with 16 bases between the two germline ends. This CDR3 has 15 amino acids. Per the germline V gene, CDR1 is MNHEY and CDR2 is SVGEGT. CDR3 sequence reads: CASRPMGGGTDTQYF. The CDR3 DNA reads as TGTGCCAGCAGGCCCATGGGAGGGGGTACAGATACGCAGTATTTT.

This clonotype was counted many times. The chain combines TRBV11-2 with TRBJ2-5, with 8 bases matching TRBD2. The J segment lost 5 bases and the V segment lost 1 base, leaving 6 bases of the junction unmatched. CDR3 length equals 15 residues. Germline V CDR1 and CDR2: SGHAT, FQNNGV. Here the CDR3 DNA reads TGTGCCAGCAGCTTAGCGGGAGGGTCGTGGGAGACCCAGTACTTC. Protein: CASSLAGGSWETQYF.

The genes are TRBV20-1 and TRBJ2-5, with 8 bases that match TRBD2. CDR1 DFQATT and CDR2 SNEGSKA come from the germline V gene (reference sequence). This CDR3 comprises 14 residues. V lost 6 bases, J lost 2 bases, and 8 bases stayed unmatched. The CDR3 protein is CSAIRSGGQETQYF. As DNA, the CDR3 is TGCAGTGCAATTCGCAGCGGGGGTCAAGAGACCCAGTACTTC.

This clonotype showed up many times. The CDR3 nucleotides are TGCAGTGCTAGTCGGGACCGGCTAACCTACGAGCAGTACTTC. As protein: CSASRDRLTYEQYF. This chain connects TRBV20-1 to TRBJ2-7, with D perhaps matching TRBD1 or TRBD2 (5 bases each). CDR1 DFQATT and CDR2 SNEGSKA come from the germline V gene (reference sequence). CDR3 size: 14 residues. Trimming took off 3 bases at V and 2 bases at J, with 14 bases between the two ends.

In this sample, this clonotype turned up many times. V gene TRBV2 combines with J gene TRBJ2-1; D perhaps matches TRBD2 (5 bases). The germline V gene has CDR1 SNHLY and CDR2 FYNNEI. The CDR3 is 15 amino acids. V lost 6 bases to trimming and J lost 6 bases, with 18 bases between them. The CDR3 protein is CASSLFGLGSNEQFF. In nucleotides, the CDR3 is TGTGCCAGCAGCCTATTCGGGTTAGGGAGCAATGAGCAGTTCTTC. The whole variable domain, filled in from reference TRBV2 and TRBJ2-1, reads EPEVTQTPSHQVTQMGQEVILRCVPISNHLYFYWYRQILGQKVEFLVSFYNNEISEKSEIFDDQFSVERPDGSNFTLKIRSTKLEDSAMYFCASSLFGLGSNEQFFGPGTRLTVL.

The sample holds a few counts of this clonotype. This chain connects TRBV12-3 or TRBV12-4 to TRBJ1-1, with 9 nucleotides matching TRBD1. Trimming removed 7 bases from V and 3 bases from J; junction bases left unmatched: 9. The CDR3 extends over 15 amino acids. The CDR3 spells CASTRPGQGDTEAFF. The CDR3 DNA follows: TGTGCCAGCACCCGGCCGGGACAGGGAGACACTGAAGCTTTCTTT.

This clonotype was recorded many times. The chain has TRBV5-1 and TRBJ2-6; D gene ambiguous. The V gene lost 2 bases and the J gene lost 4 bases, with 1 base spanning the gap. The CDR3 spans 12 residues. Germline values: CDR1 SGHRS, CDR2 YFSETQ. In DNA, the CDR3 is TGCGCCAGCAGCTTCGGGGCCAACGTCCTGACTTTC. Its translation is CASSFGANVLTF.

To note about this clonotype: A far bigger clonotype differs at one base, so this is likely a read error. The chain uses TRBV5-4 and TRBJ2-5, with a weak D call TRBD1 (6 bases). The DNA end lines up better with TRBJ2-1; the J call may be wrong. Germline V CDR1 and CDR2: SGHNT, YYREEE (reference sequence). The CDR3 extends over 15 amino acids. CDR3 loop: CASSLEGHVYNEQFF. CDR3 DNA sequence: TGTGCCAGCAGCTTGGAGGGACATGTTTACAATGAGCAGTTCTTC.

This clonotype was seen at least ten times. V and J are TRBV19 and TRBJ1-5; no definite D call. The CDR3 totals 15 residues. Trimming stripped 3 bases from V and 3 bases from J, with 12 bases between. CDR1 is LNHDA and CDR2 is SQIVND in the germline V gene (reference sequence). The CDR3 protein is CASSISPGYNQPQHF. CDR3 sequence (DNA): TGTGCCAGTAGTATCAGCCCCGGCTACAATCAGCCCCAGCATTTT.

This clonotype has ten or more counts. The chain's CDR3 is CASSSTRSYTF. The CDR3 DNA reads TGTGCCAGCAGCTCGACTCGCAGCTACACCTTC. The chain is built from TRBV5-5 and TRBJ1-2; D is unclear. The CDR3 runs 11 residues. The V end was cut by 3 bases, the J end by 9 bases, with 9 bases between. The germline CDR1 and CDR2 sequences are SGHKS and YYEKEE (reference sequence).

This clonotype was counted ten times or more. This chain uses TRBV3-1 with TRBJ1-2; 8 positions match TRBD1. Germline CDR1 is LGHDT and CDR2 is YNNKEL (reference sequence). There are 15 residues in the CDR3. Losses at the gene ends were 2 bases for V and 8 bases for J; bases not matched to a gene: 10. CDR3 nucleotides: TGTGCCAGCAGCCAACGGATCGAGGCAGGGGGCGGCTACACCTTC. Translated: CASSQRIEAGGGYTF.

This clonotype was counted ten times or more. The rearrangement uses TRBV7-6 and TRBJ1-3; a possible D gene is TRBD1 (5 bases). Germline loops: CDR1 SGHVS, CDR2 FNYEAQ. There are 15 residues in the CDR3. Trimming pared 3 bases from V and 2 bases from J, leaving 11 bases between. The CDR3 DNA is TGTGCCAGCAGCTTGAGGGGTCGGCCTGGAAACACCATATATTTT. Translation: CASSLRGRPGNTIYF.

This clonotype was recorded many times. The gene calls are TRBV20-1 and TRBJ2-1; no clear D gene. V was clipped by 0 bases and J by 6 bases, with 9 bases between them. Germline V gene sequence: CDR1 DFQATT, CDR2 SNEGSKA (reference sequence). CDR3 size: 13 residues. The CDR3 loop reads CSARDSLGNEQFF. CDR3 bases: TGCAGTGCTAGAGACTCCTTGGGCAATGAGCAGTTCTTC.

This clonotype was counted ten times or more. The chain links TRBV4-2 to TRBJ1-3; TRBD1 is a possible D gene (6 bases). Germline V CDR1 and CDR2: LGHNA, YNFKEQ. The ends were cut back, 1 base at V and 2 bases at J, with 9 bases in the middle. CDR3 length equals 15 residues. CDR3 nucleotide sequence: TGTGCCAGCAGCCAAGCGGCAGGGGCTGGAAACACCATATATTTT. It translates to CASSQAAGAGNTIYF.

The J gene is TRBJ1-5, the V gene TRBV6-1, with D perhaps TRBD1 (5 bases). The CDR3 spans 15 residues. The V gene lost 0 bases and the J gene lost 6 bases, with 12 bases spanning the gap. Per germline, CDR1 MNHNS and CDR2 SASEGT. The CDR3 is CASSEALGTGQPQHF. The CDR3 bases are TGTGCCAGCAGTGAAGCGCTGGGGACGGGTCAGCCCCAGCATTTT.

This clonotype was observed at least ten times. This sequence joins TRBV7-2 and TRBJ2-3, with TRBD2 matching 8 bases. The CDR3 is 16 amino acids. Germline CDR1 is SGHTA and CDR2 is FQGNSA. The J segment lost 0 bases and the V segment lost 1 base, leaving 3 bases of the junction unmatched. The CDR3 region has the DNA TGTGCCAGCAGCTTAGGCGGGGGGCCCAGCACAGATACGCAGTATTTT. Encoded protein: CASSLGGGPSTDTQYF. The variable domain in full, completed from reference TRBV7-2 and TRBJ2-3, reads GAGVSQSPSNKVTEKGKDVELRCDPISGHTALYWYRQSLGQGLEFLIYFQGNSAPDKSGLPSDRFSAERTGGSVSTLTIQRTQQEDSAVYLCASSLGGGPSTDTQYFGPGTRLTVL.